This T cell receptor (beta chain) was documented in a study of monozygotic twins with inflammatory bowel disease. Study-wide results and limits: The existence of one strong signal or clonotype linked to IBD lacked support.

Germline-derived CDR1 and CDR2 are DFQATT and SNEGSKA (reference sequence). CDR3 length: 13 residues. A word on this clonotype: Its antigen is not known.

Through template switching, UMIs that included a 6-nucleotide sample barcode were added. PCR of TCRalpha and TCRbeta cDNA was nested, with two rounds of about 15 and 9 cycles. No DNA is given; TCRdb re-called the 5' RACE reads and lists each CDR3 protein once. The table lists 350,000 to 550,000 distinct CDR3 sequences. The rearrangement uses TRBV20-1 and TRBJ1-2; TCRdb outputs TRBD1, but without DNA this stays unchecked. The TCR originated in a human donor with ulcerative colitis or Crohn's disease, or a healthy co-twin of an affected twin (not recorded which). Material: blood. The CDR3 is CSARDTGHYGYTF.